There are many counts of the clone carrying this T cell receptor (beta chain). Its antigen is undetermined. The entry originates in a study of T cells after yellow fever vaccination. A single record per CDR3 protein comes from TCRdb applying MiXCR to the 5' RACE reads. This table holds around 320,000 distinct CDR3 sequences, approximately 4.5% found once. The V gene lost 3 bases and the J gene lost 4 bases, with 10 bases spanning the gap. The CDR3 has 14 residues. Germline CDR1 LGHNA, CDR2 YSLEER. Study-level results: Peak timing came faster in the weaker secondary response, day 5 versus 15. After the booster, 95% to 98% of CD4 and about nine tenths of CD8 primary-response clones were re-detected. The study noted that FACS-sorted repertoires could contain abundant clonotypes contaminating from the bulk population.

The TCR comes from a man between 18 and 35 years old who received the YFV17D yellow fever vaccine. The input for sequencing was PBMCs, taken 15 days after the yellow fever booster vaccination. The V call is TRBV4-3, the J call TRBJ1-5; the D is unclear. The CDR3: CASSHGLGNQPQHF. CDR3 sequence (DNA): TGCGCCAGCAGCCACGGACTAGGGAATCAGCCCCAGCATTTT.